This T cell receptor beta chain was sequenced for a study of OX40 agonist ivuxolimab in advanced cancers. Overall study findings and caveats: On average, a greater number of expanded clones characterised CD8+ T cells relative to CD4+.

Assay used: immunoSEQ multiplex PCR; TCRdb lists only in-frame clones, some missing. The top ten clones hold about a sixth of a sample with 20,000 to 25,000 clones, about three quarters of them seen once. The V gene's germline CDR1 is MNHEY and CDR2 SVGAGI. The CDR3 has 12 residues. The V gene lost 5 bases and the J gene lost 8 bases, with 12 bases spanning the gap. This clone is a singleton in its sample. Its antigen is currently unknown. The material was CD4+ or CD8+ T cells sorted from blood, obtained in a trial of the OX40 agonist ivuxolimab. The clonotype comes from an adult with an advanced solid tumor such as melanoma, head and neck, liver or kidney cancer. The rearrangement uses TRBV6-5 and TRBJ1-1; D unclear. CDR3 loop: CASSKRFSEAFF. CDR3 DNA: TGTGCCAGCAGTAAGAGATTTTCCGAAGCTTTCTTT.